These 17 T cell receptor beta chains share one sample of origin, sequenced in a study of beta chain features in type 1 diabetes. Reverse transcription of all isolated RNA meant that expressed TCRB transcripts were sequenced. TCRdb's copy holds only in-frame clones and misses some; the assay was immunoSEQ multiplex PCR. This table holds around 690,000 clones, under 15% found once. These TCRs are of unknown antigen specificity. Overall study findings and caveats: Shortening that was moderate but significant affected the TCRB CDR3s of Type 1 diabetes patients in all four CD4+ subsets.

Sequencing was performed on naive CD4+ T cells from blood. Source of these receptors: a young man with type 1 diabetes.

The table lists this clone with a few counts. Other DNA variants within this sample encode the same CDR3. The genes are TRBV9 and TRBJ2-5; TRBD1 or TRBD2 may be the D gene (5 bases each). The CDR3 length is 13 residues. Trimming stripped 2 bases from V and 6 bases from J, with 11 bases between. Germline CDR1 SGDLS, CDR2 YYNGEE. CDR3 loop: CASSVGRGQTQYF. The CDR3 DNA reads TGTGCCAGCAGCGTTGGCCGGGGACAGACCCAGTACTTC.

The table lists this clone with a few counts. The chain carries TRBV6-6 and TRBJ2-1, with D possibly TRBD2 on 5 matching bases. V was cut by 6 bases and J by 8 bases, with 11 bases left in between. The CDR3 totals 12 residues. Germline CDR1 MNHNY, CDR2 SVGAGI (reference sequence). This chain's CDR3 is CASRLRSDEQFF. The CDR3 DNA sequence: TGTGCCAGCAGACTCCGTAGCGATGAGCAGTTCTTC.

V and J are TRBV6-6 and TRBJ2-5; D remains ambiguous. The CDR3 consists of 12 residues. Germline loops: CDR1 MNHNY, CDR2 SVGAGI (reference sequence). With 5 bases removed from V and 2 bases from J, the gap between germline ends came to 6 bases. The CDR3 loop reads CASSKAQETQYF. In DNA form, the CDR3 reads TGTGCCAGCAGTAAGGCTCAAGAGACCCAGTACTTC.

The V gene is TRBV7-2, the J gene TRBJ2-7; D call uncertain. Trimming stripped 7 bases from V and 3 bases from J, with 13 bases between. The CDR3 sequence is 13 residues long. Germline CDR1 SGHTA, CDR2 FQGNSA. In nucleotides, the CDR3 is TGTGCCAGCAAAGGAAGAGCAAACTACGAGCAGTACTTC. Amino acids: CASKGRANYEQYF. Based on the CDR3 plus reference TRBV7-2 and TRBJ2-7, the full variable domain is GAGVSQSPSNKVTEKGKDVELRCDPISGHTALYWYRQSLGQGLEFLIYFQGNSAPDKSGLPSDRFSAERTGGSVSTLTIQRTQQEDSAVYLCASKGRANYEQYFGPGTRLTVT.

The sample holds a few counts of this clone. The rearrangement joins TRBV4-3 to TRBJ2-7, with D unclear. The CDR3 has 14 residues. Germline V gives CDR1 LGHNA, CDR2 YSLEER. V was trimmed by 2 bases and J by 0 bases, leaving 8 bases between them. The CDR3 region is CASSQIAGSYEQYF. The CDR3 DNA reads TGCGCCAGCAGCCAAATCGCTGGCTCCTACGAGCAGTACTTC.

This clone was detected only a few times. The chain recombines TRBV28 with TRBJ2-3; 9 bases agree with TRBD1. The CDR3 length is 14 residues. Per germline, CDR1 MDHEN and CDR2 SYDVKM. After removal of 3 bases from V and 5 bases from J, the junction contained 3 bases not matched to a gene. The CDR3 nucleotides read TGTGCCAGCAGTTTGGGGGACAGGGAAGATACGCAGTATTTT. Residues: CASSLGDREDTQYF. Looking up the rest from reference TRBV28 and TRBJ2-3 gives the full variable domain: DVKVTQSSRYLVKRTGEKVFLECVQDMDHENMFWYRQDPGLGLRLIYFSYDVKMKEKGDIPEGYSVSREKKERFSLILESASTNQTSMYLCASSLGDREDTQYFGPGTRLTVL.

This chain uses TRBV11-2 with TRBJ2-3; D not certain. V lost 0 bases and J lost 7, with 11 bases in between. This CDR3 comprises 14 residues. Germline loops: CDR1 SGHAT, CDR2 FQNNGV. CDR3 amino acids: CASSLEGLSYTQYF. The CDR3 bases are TGTGCCAGCAGCTTAGAGGGCCTCTCCTATACGCAGTATTTT.

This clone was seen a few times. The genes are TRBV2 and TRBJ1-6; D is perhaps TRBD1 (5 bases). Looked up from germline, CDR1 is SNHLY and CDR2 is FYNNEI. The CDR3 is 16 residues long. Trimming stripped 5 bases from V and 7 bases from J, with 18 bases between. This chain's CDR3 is CASSFTSGPINSPLHF. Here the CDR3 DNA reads TGTGCCAGCAGTTTTACCTCGGGACCGATAAATTCACCCCTCCACTTT.

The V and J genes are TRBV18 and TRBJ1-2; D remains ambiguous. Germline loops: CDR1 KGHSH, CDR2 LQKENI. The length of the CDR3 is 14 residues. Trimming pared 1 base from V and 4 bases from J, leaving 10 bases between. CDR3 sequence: CASSPLKVTYGYTF. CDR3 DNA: TGTGCCAGCTCACCACTCAAGGTGACCTATGGCTACACCTTC.

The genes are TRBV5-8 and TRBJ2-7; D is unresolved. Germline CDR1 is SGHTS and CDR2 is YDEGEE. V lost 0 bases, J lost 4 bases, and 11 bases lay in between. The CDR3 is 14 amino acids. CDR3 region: CASSLGLGPYEQYF. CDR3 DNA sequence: TGTGCCAGCAGCTTGGGCCTTGGGCCATACGAGCAGTACTTC.

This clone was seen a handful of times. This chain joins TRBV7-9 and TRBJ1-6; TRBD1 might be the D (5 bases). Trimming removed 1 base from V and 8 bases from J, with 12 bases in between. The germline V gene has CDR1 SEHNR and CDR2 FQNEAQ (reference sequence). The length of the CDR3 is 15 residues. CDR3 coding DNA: TGTGCCAGCAGCTTAGATGGCAGGGTCGATTCACCCCTCCACTTT. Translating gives CASSLDGRVDSPLHF.

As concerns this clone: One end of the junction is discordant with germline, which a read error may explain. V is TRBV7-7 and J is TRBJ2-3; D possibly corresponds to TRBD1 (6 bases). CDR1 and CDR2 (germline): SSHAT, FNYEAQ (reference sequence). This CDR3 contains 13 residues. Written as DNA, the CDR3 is TGTGCTAGCAGCCCTACAGGGACAGATACGCAGTATTTT. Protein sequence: CASSPTGTDTQYF.

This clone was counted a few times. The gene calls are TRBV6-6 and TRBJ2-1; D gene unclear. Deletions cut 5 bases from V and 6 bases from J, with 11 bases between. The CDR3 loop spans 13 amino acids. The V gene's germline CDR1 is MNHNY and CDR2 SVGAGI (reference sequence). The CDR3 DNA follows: TGTGCCAGCAGTCGTAACGGGCTCAATGAGCAGTTCTTC. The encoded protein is CASSRNGLNEQFF.

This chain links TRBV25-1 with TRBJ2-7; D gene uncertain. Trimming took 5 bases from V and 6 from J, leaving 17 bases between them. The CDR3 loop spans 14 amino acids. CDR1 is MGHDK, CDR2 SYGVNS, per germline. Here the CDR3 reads CASSPLSKGFEQYF. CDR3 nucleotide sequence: TGTGCCAGCAGTCCACTGTCAAAGGGATTCGAGCAGTACTTC.

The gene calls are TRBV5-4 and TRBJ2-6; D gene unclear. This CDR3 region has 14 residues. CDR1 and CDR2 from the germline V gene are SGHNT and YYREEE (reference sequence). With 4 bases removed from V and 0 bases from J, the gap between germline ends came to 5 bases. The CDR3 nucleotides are TGTGCCAGCAGCGACAACTCTGGGGCCAACGTCCTGACTTTC. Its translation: CASSDNSGANVLTF.

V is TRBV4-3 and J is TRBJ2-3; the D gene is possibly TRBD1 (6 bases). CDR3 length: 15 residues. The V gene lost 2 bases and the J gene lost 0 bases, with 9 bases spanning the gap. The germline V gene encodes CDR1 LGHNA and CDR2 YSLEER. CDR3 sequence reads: CASSQNRASTDTQYF. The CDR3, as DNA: TGCGCCAGCAGCCAAAACAGGGCTAGCACAGATACGCAGTATTTT.

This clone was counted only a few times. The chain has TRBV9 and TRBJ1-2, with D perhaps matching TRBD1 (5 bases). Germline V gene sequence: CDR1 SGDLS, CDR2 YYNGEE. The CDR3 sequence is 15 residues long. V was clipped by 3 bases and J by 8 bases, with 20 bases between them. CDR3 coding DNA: TGTGCCAGCAGCGCCGCCGGGCCTTCAAGGGACGGCTACACCTTC. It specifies CASSAAGPSRDGYTF.